The entry below describes one T cell receptor beta chain. The antigen remains undetermined. This sample is drawn from a study of T cell responses to AZD1222 COVID-19 vaccine. Points from the study as a whole: Among vaccine-associated CD4 TCRs, coverage spanned spike, with dominance at 160-218 and 743-854. The number of AZD1222 recipients seropositive at baseline was only five to seven. Repertoire sampling occurred only after the peak T cell response. In a largely white British group with more females than males, clonal diversity was possibly underestimated.

V was trimmed by 0 bases and J by 7 bases, leaving 17 bases between them. CDR1 SGHRS and CDR2 YFSETQ come from the germline V gene. The CDR3 contains 17 residues. Repertoires were generated with immunoSEQ multiplex PCR, while TCRdb's copy carries only in-frame clones and drops some. Seen here are 100,000 to 150,000 clones, approximately 90% observed once, and the top ten hold approximately 3.4%. This rearrangement joins TRBV5-1 to TRBJ1-6; D unclear. The TCR comes from an adult who received the AZD1222 COVID-19 vaccine. The material sequenced was peripheral blood, taken 28 days after the second AZD1222 dose. CDR3 nucleotides: TGCGCCAGCAGCTTGGGGAGTTCCGTTCTAAGCAATTCACCCCTCCACTTT. As protein: CASSLGSSVLSNSPLHF.